This paragraph reports one T cell receptor beta chain. The entry originates in a study of control samples from healthy donors and cancer patients. The V end lost 5 bases, the J end lost 3 bases, and 10 bases lay between the germline ends. There are 13 residues in the CDR3. Clones were read by immunoSEQ multiplex PCR, and TCRdb kept only the in-frame ones, dropping some. In the table there are fewer than 200,000 clones, approximately 94% of which are singletons. The origin of this receptor is a man aged 25 to 45 in good health. Sequencing was performed on blood. The chain recombines TRBV12-3 or TRBV12-4 with TRBJ1-2; D perhaps matches TRBD1 (6 bases). CDR3 nucleotide sequence: TGTGCCAGCAGTCCCCAGGGGTACTATGGCTACACCTTC. Its protein product is CASSPQGYYGYTF.